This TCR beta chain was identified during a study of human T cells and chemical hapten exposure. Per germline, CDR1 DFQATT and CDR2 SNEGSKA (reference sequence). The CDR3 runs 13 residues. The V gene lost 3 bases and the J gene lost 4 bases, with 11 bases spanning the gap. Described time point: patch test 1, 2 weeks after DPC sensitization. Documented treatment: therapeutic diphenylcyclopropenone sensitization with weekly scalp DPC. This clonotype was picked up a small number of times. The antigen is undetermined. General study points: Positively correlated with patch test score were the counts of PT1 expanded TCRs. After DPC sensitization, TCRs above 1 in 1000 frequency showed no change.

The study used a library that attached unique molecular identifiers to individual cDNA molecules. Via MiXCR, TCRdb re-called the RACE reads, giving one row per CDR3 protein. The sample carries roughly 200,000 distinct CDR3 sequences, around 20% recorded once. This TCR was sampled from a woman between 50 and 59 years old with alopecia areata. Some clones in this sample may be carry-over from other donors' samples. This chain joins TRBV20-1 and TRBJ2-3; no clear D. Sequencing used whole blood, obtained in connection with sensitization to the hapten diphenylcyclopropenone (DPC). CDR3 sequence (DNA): TGCAGTGCTAGTTACCCAGACCCAGATACGCAGTATTTT. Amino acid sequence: CSASYPDPDTQYF.